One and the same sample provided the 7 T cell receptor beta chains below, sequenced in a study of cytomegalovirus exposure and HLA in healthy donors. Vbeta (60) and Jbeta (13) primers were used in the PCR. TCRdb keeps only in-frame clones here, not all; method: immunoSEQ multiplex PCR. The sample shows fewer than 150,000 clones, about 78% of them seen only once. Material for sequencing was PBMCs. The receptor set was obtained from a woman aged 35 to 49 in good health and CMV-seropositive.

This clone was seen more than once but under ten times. The CDR3 DNA follows: TGTGCCAGCAGTTCTAACCGGGCAGGGGGGCAAGCTTTCTTT. Protein sequence: CASSSNRAGGQAFF. This chain uses TRBV2 with TRBJ1-1; 7 nucleotides agree with TRBD1. The V segment lost 5 bases and the J segment 9 bases; nucleotides outside the gene matches: 12. Germline lookup yields CDR1 SNHLY and CDR2 FYNNEI. The CDR3 has 14 residues.

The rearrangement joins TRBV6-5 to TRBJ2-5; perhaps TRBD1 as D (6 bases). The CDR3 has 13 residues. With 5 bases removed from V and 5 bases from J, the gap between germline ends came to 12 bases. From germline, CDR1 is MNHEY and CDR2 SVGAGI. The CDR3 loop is CASSHRVGETQYF. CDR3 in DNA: TGTGCCAGCAGTCACAGGGTCGGCGAGACCCAGTACTTC.

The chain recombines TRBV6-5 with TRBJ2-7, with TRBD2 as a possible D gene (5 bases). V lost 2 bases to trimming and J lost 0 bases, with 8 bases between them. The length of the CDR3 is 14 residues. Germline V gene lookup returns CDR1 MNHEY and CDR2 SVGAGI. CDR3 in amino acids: CASSYGLSSYEQYF. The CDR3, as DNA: TGTGCCAGCAGTTACGGACTCAGCTCCTACGAGCAGTACTTC.

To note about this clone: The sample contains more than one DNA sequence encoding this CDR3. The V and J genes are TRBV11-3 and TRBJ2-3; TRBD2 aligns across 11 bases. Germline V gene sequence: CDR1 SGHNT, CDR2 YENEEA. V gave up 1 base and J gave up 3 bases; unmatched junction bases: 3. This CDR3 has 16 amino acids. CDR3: CASSLGTSGRTDTQYF. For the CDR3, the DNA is TGTGCCAGCAGCTTAGGGACTAGCGGGCGAACAGATACGCAGTATTTT.

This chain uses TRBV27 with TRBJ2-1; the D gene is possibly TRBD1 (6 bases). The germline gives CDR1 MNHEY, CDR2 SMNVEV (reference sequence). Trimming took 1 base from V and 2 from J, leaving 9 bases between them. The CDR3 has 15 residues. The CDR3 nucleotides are TGTGCCAGCAGTTTATATCCAGGGGCCTACAATGAGCAGTTCTTC. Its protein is CASSLYPGAYNEQFF.

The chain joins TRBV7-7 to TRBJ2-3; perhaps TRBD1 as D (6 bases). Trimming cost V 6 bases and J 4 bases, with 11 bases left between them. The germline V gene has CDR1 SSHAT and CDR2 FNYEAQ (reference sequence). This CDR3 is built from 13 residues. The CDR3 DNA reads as TGTGCCAGCAGTCCTACAGGGTCAGATACGCAGTATTTT. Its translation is CASSPTGSDTQYF.

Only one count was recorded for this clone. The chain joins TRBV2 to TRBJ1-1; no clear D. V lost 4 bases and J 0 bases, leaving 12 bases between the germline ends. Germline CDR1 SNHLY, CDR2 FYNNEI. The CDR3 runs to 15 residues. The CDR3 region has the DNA TGTGCCAGCAGTGCAGACTCAGCGATGAACACTGAAGCTTTCTTT. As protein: CASSADSAMNTEAFF. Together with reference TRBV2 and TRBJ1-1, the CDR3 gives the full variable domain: EPEVTQTPSHQVTQMGQEVILRCVPISNHLYFYWYRQILGQKVEFLVSFYNNEISEKSEIFDDQFSVERPDGSNFTLKIRSTKLEDSAMYFCASSADSAMNTEAFFGQGTRLTVV.